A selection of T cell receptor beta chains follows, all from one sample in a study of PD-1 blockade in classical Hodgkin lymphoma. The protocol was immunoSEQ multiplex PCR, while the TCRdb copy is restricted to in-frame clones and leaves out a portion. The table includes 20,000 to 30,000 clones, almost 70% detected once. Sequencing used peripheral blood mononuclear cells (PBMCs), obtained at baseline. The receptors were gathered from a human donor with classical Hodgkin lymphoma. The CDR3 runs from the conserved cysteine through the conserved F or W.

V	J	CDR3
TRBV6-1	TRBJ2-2	CASRFQQDYTGELFF
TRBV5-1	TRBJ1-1	CASSFADRLNTEAFF
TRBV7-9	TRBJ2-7	CASTDPGGDYEQYF
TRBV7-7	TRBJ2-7	CASSLDRFDEQYF
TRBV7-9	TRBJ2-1	CASSLESSSSLF
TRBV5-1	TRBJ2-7	CASSPGGGAREQYF
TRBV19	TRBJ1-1	CASIGGVTTMTRTGLKVNTEAFF
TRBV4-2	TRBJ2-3	CASSKGQGPDTQYF
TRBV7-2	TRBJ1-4	CASSLAGPLNEKLFF
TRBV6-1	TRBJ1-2	CASSVFEGNYGYTF
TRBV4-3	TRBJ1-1	CASSQNQGTEAFF
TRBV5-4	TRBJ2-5	CASSLDPAGVRGETQYF
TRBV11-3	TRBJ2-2	CASSFTTGELFF
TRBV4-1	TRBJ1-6	CASSQTDGPYNSPLHF
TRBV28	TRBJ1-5	CASTPLARDQPQHF
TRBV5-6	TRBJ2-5	CASSLGGGGETQYF
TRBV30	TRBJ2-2	CAWTLGGLGELFF
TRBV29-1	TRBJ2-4	CSVYDRGGEQNIQYF
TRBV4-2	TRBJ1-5	CASSQEGGLGNQPQHF
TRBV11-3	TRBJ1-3	CASSRDSGNTIYF
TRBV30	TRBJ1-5	CAWSAGGYRQPQHF
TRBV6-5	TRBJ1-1	CASSLTGVNTEAFF
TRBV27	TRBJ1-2	CASSFNAGFYGYTF
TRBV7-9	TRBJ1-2	CASSSGDRRHGYTF
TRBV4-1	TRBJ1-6	CASSQGPGLYNSPLHF
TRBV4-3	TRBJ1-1	CASSQDLGRSTEAFF
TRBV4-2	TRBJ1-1	CASSQALGTLGTEAFF
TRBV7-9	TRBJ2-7	CASSPRTGMGEQYF
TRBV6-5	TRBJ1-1	CASSPDRVTEAFF
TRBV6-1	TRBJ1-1	CASSVGGYPNTEAFF
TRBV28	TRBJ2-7	CASTHSREQYF
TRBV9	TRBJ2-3	CASSPRADLVSDTQYF
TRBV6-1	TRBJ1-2	CASSTEVYGYTF
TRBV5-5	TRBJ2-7	CASSFRQYVSEQYF
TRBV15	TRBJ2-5	CATRGDRDETQYF
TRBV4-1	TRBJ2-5	CASSQGGLQETQYF
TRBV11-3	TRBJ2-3	CASSFTHDSTDTQYF
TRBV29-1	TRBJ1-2	CSVKTGGDYGYTF
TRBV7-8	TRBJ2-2	CASSPGRTGELFF
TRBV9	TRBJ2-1	CASSVGVYNEQFF
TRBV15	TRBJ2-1	CATGDSKNYEQFF
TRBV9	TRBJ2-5	CASSEDREGETQYF
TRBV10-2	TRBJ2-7	CASSEVSYEQYF
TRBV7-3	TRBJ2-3	CASSLKLWDKTQYF
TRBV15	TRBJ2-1	CATSRDAPGEEQFF
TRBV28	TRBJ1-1	CASSSTDRGDTEAFF
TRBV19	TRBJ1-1	CASTQAPNTEAFF
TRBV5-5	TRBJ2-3	CASSPWNTGPTDTQYF
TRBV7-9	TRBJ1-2	CASSHSGGIGYTF
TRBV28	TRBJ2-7	CASSLGAYEQYF
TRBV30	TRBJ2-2	CAWSQVVAGELFF
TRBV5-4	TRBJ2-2	CASTPPTGTGELFF
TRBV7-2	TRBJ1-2	CASSLAIDSYTF
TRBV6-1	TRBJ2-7	CASRRMGGYEQYF
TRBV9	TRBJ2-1	CASSVGQTVKGDEQFF
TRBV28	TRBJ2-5	CASSPRTGQETQYF
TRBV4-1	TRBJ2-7	CASSQVGQGFNEQYF
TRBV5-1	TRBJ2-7	CASSFSDRGSEQYF